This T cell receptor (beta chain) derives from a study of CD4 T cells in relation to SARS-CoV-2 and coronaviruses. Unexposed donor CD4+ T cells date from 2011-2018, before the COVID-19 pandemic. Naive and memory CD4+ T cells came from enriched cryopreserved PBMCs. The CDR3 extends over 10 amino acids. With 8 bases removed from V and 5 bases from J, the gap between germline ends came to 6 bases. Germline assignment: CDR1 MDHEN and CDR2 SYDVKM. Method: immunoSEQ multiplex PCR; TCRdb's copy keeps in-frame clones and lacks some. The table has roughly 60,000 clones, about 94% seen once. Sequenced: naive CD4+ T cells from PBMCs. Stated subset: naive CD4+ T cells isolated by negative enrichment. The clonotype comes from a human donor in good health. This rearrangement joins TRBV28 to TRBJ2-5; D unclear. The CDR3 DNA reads TGTGCCAGCTCTGAGGAGACCCAGTACTTC. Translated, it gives CASSEETQYF.